The 27 T cell receptor beta chains below come from one sample, sequenced in a study of beta chain features in type 1 diabetes. Sequencing targeted expressed TCRB transcripts, as all isolated RNA had been reverse transcribed. Profiling relied on immunoSEQ multiplex PCR, and the TCRdb table lists in-frame clones only, not all of them. The table lists fewer than 150,000 clones, 6.5% to 8.5% of them singletons. The sequenced sample was central memory CD4+ T cells from blood. Source of these receptors: a woman aged 25 to 39 in good health.

This clone was seen a few times. The rearrangement links TRBV28 to TRBJ2-7; a possible D gene is TRBD1 (6 bases). V gave up 8 bases and J gave up 5 bases, with 13 bases separating them. Germline CDR1 and CDR2: MDHEN and SYDVKM. The CDR3 covers 12 residues. The CDR3 DNA reads TGTGCCAGCGGCCAACAGGGCAACGAGCAGTACTTC. Its protein is CASGQQGNEQYF.

The gene calls are TRBV5-1 and TRBJ2-7, with a possible D match to TRBD2 (6 bases). V was trimmed by 0 bases and J by 5 bases, leaving 9 bases between them. This CDR3 contains 13 residues. Germline V gene lookup returns CDR1 SGHRS and CDR2 YFSETQ. DNA for the CDR3: TGCGCCAGCAGCTTGGCGGGAGTCCACGAGCAGTACTTC. Amino acids: CASSLAGVHEQYF.

This clone was counted only a few times. This chain joins TRBV7-9 and TRBJ2-1; D is perhaps TRBD2 (5 bases). Trimming removed 7 bases at V and 9 bases at J, with 10 bases between. From germline, CDR1 is SEHNR and CDR2 FQNEAQ (reference sequence). CDR3 length: 11 amino acids. The chain's CDR3 is CASTPEVEQFF. Written as DNA, the CDR3 is TGTGCCAGCACACCGGAGGTTGAGCAGTTCTTC.

This clone was counted between two and nine times. J is TRBJ2-4 and V is TRBV4-3; TRBD2 agrees at 7 bases. In germline, CDR1 is LGHNA, CDR2 YSLEER. With V trimmed by 0 bases and J by 1 base, 9 bases remained unmatched. The CDR3 runs 18 residues. CDR3: CASSQEYLAGVAKNIQYF. In DNA form, the CDR3 reads TGCGCCAGCAGCCAAGAATACTTGGCGGGAGTTGCCAAAAACATTCAGTACTTC.

The chain couples TRBV18 to TRBJ2-7; 10 bases line up with TRBD1. The ends lost 2 bases at V and 4 bases at J; junction bases unmatched: 2. There are 14 residues in the CDR3. Germline lookup yields CDR1 KGHSH and CDR2 LQKENI. CDR3 sequence reads: CASSPGDRGYEQYF. The CDR3 coding sequence is TGTGCCAGCTCACCAGGGGACAGGGGATACGAGCAGTACTTC.

The V gene is TRBV7-2, the J gene TRBJ2-5, with 9 bases identical to TRBD1. Losses at the gene ends were 4 bases for V and 3 bases for J; bases not matched to a gene: 9. The V gene's germline CDR1 is SGHTA and CDR2 FQGNSA. The CDR3 totals 16 residues. Written as DNA, the CDR3 is TGTGCCAGCAGCTGGACGGTCGACAGGGGGAAAGAGACCCAGTACTTC. Protein: CASSWTVDRGKETQYF. Drawing the rest from reference TRBV7-2 and TRBJ2-5, the complete variable domain is GAGVSQSPSNKVTEKGKDVELRCDPISGHTALYWYRQSLGQGLEFLIYFQGNSAPDKSGLPSDRFSAERTGGSVSTLTIQRTQQEDSAVYLCASSWTVDRGKETQYFGPGTRLLVL.

In its sample, this clone was seen a few times. V usage is TRBV9 and J usage is TRBJ2-3; 10 nucleotides line up with TRBD2. After removal of 2 bases from V and 1 base from J, the junction contained 7 bases not matched to a gene. The CDR3 length is 17 residues. CDR1 is SGDLS and CDR2 is YYNGEE in the germline V gene. CDR3 loop: CASSVTTGTSGTDTQYF. The CDR3 DNA is TGTGCCAGCAGCGTTACCACCGGGACTAGCGGCACAGATACGCAGTATTTT.

The CDR3 DNA follows: TGTGCCAGCAGCACGGGACTAGCGGGTTCTAGCACAGATACGCAGTATTTT. Translating gives CASSTGLAGSSTDTQYF. The chain uses TRBV7-6 and TRBJ2-3, with 12 bases identical to TRBD2. The CDR3 loop spans 17 amino acids. The germline V gene encodes CDR1 SGHVS and CDR2 FNYEAQ. V lost 5 bases to trimming and J lost 0 bases; unmatched junction nucleotides: 6.

CDR3: CSVGGYNEQFF. CDR3 nucleotide sequence: TGCAGTGTGGGGGGCTACAATGAGCAGTTCTTC. The chain links TRBV20-1 to TRBJ2-1; D might be TRBD2 (6 bases). Germline values: CDR1 DFQATT, CDR2 SNEGSKA (reference sequence). Trimming removed 7 bases from V and 3 bases from J, with 7 bases in between. The CDR3 length is 11 residues.

The chain joins TRBV7-2 to TRBJ2-3; D not certain. Germline V gene sequence: CDR1 SGHTA, CDR2 FQGNSA. Trimming took off 5 bases at V and 2 bases at J, with 14 bases between the two ends. This CDR3 contains 15 residues. The CDR3 loop is CASSLNLAATDTQYF. CDR3 bases: TGTGCCAGCAGCCTAAACTTAGCAGCCACAGATACGCAGTATTTT.

The genes are TRBV4-3 and TRBJ2-1, with D perhaps matching TRBD1 (5 bases). V was clipped by 0 bases and J by 4 bases, with 10 bases between them. The germline V gene encodes CDR1 LGHNA and CDR2 YSLEER. The CDR3 is made up of 15 amino acids. For the CDR3, the DNA is TGCGCCAGCAGCCAAGATCAGGGCCAGTACAATGAGCAGTTCTTC. It codes for CASSQDQGQYNEQFF.

The chain has TRBV7-2 and TRBJ2-3; D possibly corresponds to TRBD1 (5 bases). The CDR3 consists of 15 residues. Germline assignment: CDR1 SGHTA and CDR2 FQGNSA. Trimming removed 2 bases from V and 3 bases from J, with 12 bases in between. In DNA form, the CDR3 reads TGTGCCAGCAGCTTATCAGGGCTTCGGACAGATACGCAGTATTTT. This codes for CASSLSGLRTDTQYF.

Ten or more counts support this clone. The gene calls are TRBV28 and TRBJ1-2; D gene unclear. Looked up from germline, CDR1 is MDHEN and CDR2 is SYDVKM. Trimming took off 6 bases at V and 1 base at J, with 6 bases between the two ends. This CDR3 has 12 amino acids. The CDR3 spells CASSIYNYGYTF. CDR3 in DNA: TGTGCCAGCAGCATCTATAACTATGGCTACACCTTC.

This clone was detected only a few times. CDR3 in DNA: TGTGCCAGCAGCGCAGGAAAGTCGACTAGCTCCTACAATGAGCAGTTCTTC. Protein sequence: CASSAGKSTSSYNEQFF. The chain carries TRBV7-9 and TRBJ2-1, with TRBD2 as a possible D gene (6 bases). The germline CDR1 and CDR2 sequences are SEHNR and FQNEAQ (reference sequence). The CDR3 has 17 amino acids. V lost 5 bases to trimming and J lost 0 bases, with 17 bases between them.

This clone was counted only a few times. The chain carries TRBV6-5 and TRBJ2-7; TRBD2 matches 8 bases. CDR1 MNHEY and CDR2 SVGAGI come from the germline V gene. Trimming removed 6 bases from V and 7 bases from J; junction bases left unmatched: 14. This CDR3 has 15 residues. The CDR3 spells CASRPSGSDRGEQYF. In DNA form, the CDR3 reads TGTGCCAGCAGACCAAGCGGGAGCGATAGGGGGGAGCAGTACTTC.

For this clone: This CDR3 is also generated by other DNA sequences in the sample. V usage is TRBV7-2 and J usage is TRBJ2-4; no definite D call. The CDR3 has 15 amino acids. Trimming removed 1 base at V and 0 bases at J, with 7 bases between. Germline V lookup: CDR1 SGHTA, CDR2 FQGNSA. DNA of the CDR3: TGTGCCAGCAGCTTAGGGTCGGGAGCCAAAAACATTCAGTACTTC. This sequence encodes CASSLGSGAKNIQYF. Full variable domain (rest looked up from reference TRBV7-2 and TRBJ2-4): GAGVSQSPSNKVTEKGKDVELRCDPISGHTALYWYRQSLGQGLEFLIYFQGNSAPDKSGLPSDRFSAERTGGSVSTLTIQRTQQEDSAVYLCASSLGSGAKNIQYFGAGTRLSVL.

This clone was observed at least ten times. The gene calls are TRBV29-1 and TRBJ2-6, with D tentatively TRBD2 (6 bases). Germline V gives CDR1 SQVTM, CDR2 ANQGSEA. This CDR3 is 15 amino acids long. With 6 bases removed from V and 0 bases from J, the gap between germline ends came to 12 bases. This CDR3 is CSVGTQLSGANVLTF. The CDR3 DNA sequence: TGCAGCGTCGGGACTCAACTCTCTGGGGCCAACGTCCTGACTTTC.

At least ten counts were recorded for this clone. This chain joins TRBV28 and TRBJ2-1; the match to TRBD2 covers 12 bases. V was clipped by 5 bases and J by 7 bases; unmatched bases: 6. The CDR3 length is 15 residues. CDR1 MDHEN and CDR2 SYDVKM come from the germline V gene. Written as DNA, the CDR3 is TGTGCCAGCAGTGGCACTAGCGGGAGGTTTAATGAGCAGTTCTTC. Protein: CASSGTSGRFNEQFF.

The table lists this clone with a few counts. The chain has TRBV2 and TRBJ1-2; unclear D gene. Trimming shortened V by 6 bases and J by 4 bases, and 15 bases separated the two germline ends. The V gene's germline CDR1 is SNHLY and CDR2 FYNNEI. This CDR3 is 14 amino acids long. CDR3 nucleotide sequence: TGTGCCAGCAGGGACTCCTCCTCGGGCTATGGCTACACCTTC. Protein product: CASRDSSSGYGYTF.

V is TRBV2 and J is TRBJ1-4; 7 bases fit TRBD1. The germline gives CDR1 SNHLY, CDR2 FYNNEI. V was pared by 6 bases and J by 2 bases, with 0 bases of the junction left unmatched. The CDR3 contains 13 residues. Here the CDR3 reads CASRTGTNEKLFF. The CDR3 DNA is TGTGCCAGCAGGACAGGGACTAATGAAAAACTGTTTTTT.

A few counts support this clone. Here the CDR3 reads CASSERQGQAQYF. CDR3 sequence (DNA): TGTGCCAGCAGTGAAAGACAGGGACAGGCCCAGTACTTC. The rearrangement joins TRBV6-1 to TRBJ2-5, with 8 bases lining up with TRBD1. Germline CDR1 reads MNHNS; CDR2 reads SASEGT. The V segment lost 2 bases and the J segment 9 bases; nucleotides outside the gene matches: 5. The CDR3 is 13 residues long.

This clone has a count of ten or more. The chain carries TRBV4-3 and TRBJ2-1, with D unclear. Trimming removed 0 bases from V and 6 bases from J, with 9 bases in between. Germline V CDR1 and CDR2: LGHNA, YSLEER. This CDR3 has 14 amino acids. The CDR3 is CASSQDSRSNEQFF. The CDR3 DNA reads as TGCGCCAGCAGCCAAGATTCCCGGTCCAATGAGCAGTTCTTC.

This clone came up many times. The rearrangement uses TRBV7-2 and TRBJ2-7, with no clear D. Trimming pared 1 base from V and 3 bases from J, leaving 7 bases between. Germline CDR1 SGHTA, CDR2 FQGNSA. The CDR3 is 13 amino acids. The CDR3 DNA reads as TGTGCCAGCAGCTTAGATCGCGGCTACGAGCAGTACTTC. Amino acids: CASSLDRGYEQYF.

V and J are TRBV6-5 and TRBJ2-1, with D possibly being TRBD2 (5 bases). V dropped 6 bases and J dropped 5 bases, with 14 bases sitting between them. The CDR3 loop spans 14 amino acids. Per the germline V gene, CDR1 is MNHEY and CDR2 is SVGAGI. CDR3 in DNA: TGTGCCAGCAGAAGGACGGGGAAGAACAATGAGCAGTTCTTC. Residues: CASRRTGKNNEQFF.

This clone turned up a few times. The rearrangement links TRBV5-1 to TRBJ2-1; tentative D call: TRBD1 (8 bases). CDR3 size: 16 residues. V was trimmed by 2 bases and J by 7 bases, leaving 19 bases between them. Germline V gene data show CDR1 as SGHRS and CDR2 as YFSETQ. CDR3 bases: TGCGCCAGCAGCTTTCAACAGGGGGGAGCGGGGAATGAGCAGTTCTTC. Translating gives CASSFQQGGAGNEQFF.

This clone was detected many times. This chain links TRBV28 with TRBJ2-5; D may be TRBD1 (6 bases). This CDR3 has 16 residues. Germline-derived CDR1 and CDR2 are MDHEN and SYDVKM. Between the trimmed V and J ends, which lost 2 bases and 2 bases, there was a span of 15 bases. The CDR3 DNA is TGTGCCAGCAGTTTAGTGGGAATGGGGGCGCAAGAGACCCAGTACTTC. This gives the protein CASSLVGMGAQETQYF.

This clone was seen only a few times. The gene calls are TRBV7-9 and TRBJ2-7, with D possibly being TRBD1 (6 bases). The germline V gene encodes CDR1 SEHNR and CDR2 FQNEAQ (reference sequence). This CDR3 spans 12 amino acids. V was pared by 6 bases and J by 5 bases, with 11 bases between. The CDR3 DNA is TGTGCCAGCAGACAGACAGGAGACGAGCAGTACTTC. This gives the protein CASRQTGDEQYF.